Listed here are 8 T cell receptor beta chains from one sample, sequenced in a study of T cells in Graves' hyperthyroidism and ophthalmopathy. TCR beta CDR3 regions were amplified from RNA transcripts. TCR CDR3 regions were first amplified by RT-PCR with HTBI primers. TCRdb re-derived calls from the multiplex PCR reads in MiXCR, one entry per CDR3 protein. Among more than 500,000 distinct CDR3 sequences listed, 11% to 15% were seen once. Sequenced input: blood. These receptors were collected from a middle-aged woman with Graves' hyperthyroidism.

This chain connects TRBV5-4 to TRBJ2-6; D might be TRBD2 (6 bases). The CDR3 consists of 16 residues. The germline V gene encodes CDR1 SGHNT and CDR2 YYREEE (reference sequence). Deletions cut 2 bases from V and 2 bases from J, with 11 bases between. The CDR3 sequence: CASSLAGGTGANVLTF. The CDR3 DNA is TGTGCCAGCAGCTTAGCCGGGGGTACTGGGGCCAACGTCCTGACTTTC.

This clonotype has only a few counts. The gene calls are TRBV5-1 and TRBJ1-2; 9 bases line up with TRBD1. The V gene end was trimmed by 2 bases and the J gene end by 8 bases; junction bases not matched to a gene: 7. The CDR3 loop spans 14 amino acids. Germline CDR1 reads SGHRS; CDR2 reads YFSETQ. CDR3 residues: CASSLNTGGRGYTF. The CDR3 bases are TGCGCCAGCAGCTTAAATACAGGGGGCCGAGGCTACACCTTC.

J is TRBJ1-1 and V is TRBV5-6, with D perhaps matching TRBD1 (5 bases). Germline lookup yields CDR1 SGHDT and CDR2 YYEEEE. The CDR3 extends over 15 amino acids. V was clipped by 0 bases and J by 3 bases, with 12 bases between them. CDR3 sequence: CASSLDWTSYTEAFF. CDR3 nucleotides: TGTGCCAGCAGCTTGGATTGGACATCTTACACTGAAGCTTTCTTT.

This clonotype has at least ten counts. The rearrangement joins TRBV3-1 to TRBJ1-1; tentative D call: TRBD1 (5 bases). The germline V gene has CDR1 LGHDT and CDR2 YNNKEL (reference sequence). This CDR3 is built from 13 residues. The V and J ends lost 2 bases and 7 bases respectively, with 11 bases between them. Here the CDR3 DNA reads TGTGCCAGCAGCCAATTCGACAGCAATGAAGCTTTCTTT. Its protein product is CASSQFDSNEAFF. Full variable domain (remainder filled in from reference TRBV3-1 and TRBJ1-1): DTAVSQTPKYLVTQMGNDKSIKCEQNLGHDTMYWYKQDSKKFLKIMFSYNNKELIINETVPNRFSPKSPDKAHLNLHINSLELGDSAVYFCASSQFDSNEAFFGQGTRLTVV.

A few counts support this clonotype. This rearrangement joins TRBV27 to TRBJ2-3; TRBD2 aligns across 9 bases. In germline, CDR1 is MNHEY, CDR2 SMNVEV (reference sequence). The CDR3 extends over 14 amino acids. The V segment lost 8 bases and the J segment 5 bases; nucleotides outside the gene matches: 8. In nucleotides, the CDR3 is TGTGCCAGCCGGAGGACTAGCGACGTAGATACGCAGTATTTT. Amino acids: CASRRTSDVDTQYF.

This clonotype was seen only a few times. At one of its ends the junction is not consistent with the germline gene, which may arise from a read error. The chain has TRBV5-1 and TRBJ2-3, with 8 positions matching TRBD2. The V gene's germline CDR1 is SGHRS and CDR2 YFSETQ. This CDR3 contains 15 residues. The CDR3 is CASSATSGSTDTRYF. In DNA, the CDR3 is TGCGCCAGCAGCGCAACTAGCGGAAGCACAGATACGCGGTATTTT.

Many counts were recorded for this clonotype. This sequence joins TRBV11-2 and TRBJ2-1; D is undetermined. V shed 1 base and J shed 4 bases, with 8 bases lying between them. The V gene's germline CDR1 is SGHAT and CDR2 FQNNGV. The CDR3 runs to 14 residues. DNA for the CDR3: TGTGCCAGCAGCTTAGCGGGTTTTTACAATGAGCAGTTCTTC. Amino acid sequence: CASSLAGFYNEQFF.

This rearrangement joins TRBV27 to TRBJ1-4; D ambiguous. The V gene's germline CDR1 is MNHEY and CDR2 SMNVEV (reference sequence). V was cut by 9 bases and J by 4 bases, with 9 bases left in between. This CDR3 contains 12 residues. CDR3 sequence: CASGNYNEKLFF. Written as DNA, the CDR3 is TGTGCCAGTGGGAATTATAATGAAAAACTGTTTTTT.